Below, one T cell receptor beta chain is given with its context. The record originates from a study of blood T cell repertoires in COVID-19. Turning to the study itself: The cDNA or gDNA used as material had been derived from T cells, B-cell-depleted T cells, or PBMCs.

In germline, CDR1 is DFQATT, CDR2 SNEGSKA (reference sequence). CDR3 length: 11 amino acids. Deletions cut 3 bases from V and 6 bases from J, with 8 bases between. In the authors' methods: Reference gene primers were amplified, and this amplification served to estimate nucleated cell counts. TCRdb keeps only in-frame clones here, not all; method: immunoSEQ multiplex PCR. That table is the source of V, J and clone size, and D and trimming were worked out from the DNA. This table has about 200,000 clones, 75% to 90% appearing once. This clonotype was sampled from a man aged 55 to 70 who had recovered from COVID-19. This sequence joins TRBV20-1 and TRBJ1-2; D not resolved. The sample taken for sequencing was peripheral blood. CDR3 in DNA: TGCAGTGCTAGCTCAAGCGATGGCTACACCTTC. This translates into CSASSSDGYTF.